Listed below are T cell receptor beta chains from one sample, sequenced in a study of control samples from healthy donors and cancer patients. Sequencing used immunoSEQ multiplex PCR; TCRdb keeps in-frame clones, though not all of them. Of tens of thousands of clones in the sample, around 93% are singletons; the top ten hold around 23%. The sample comprised PBMCs. All receptors derive from a woman in her 40s with head and neck cancer. Each CDR3 is given with its conserved first and last residue. D genes are given only for firm matches. For some rows the clone size is stated as once, few or many, or as a class when expanded; others skip it.

TRBJ2-4,.,TRBV29-1,TRBD1,CSVSGQGVRNIQYF,TGCAGCGTTTCTGGACAGGGGGTGAGGAACATTCAGTACTTC
TRBJ2-1,.,TRBV14,.,CASSPMWSSYNEQFF,TGTGCCAGCAGCCCCATGTGGAGTTCCTACAATGAGCAGTTCTTC
TRBJ2-5,.,TRBV7-3,TRBD2,CASSEDREGTETQYF,TGTGCCAGCAGCGAAGACCGGGAGGGTACTGAGACCCAGTACTTC
TRBJ1-1,.,TRBV7-2,TRBD1,CASSLSGTVVTEAFF,TGTGCCAGCAGCTTAAGTGGGACAGTGGTCACTGAAGCTTTCTTT
TRBJ1-2,.,TRBV7-2,.,CASSLRARGSTYGYTF,TGTGCCAGCAGCTTACGGGCTAGGGGATCCACCTATGGCTACACCTTC
TRBJ2-3,.,TRBV5-4,TRBD2,CASSPSGVTTDTQYF,TGTGCCAGCAGCCCCAGCGGGGTGACAACAGATACGCAGTATTTT
TRBJ2-7,.,TRBV5-1,.,CASSLEVSTGDISYEQYF,TGCGCCAGCAGCTTGGAAGTTAGTACAGGAGACATTTCCTACGAGCAGTACTTC
TRBJ2-1,.,TRBV6-6,TRBD1,CASRQPGQGYHEQFF,TGTGCCAGCAGGCAACCGGGACAGGGGTACCATGAGCAGTTCTTC
TRBJ2-3,.,TRBV4-1,.,CASSNEVGGPGNTQYF,TGCGCCAGCAGCAATGAAGTGGGCGGGCCGGGGAATACGCAGTATTTT
TRBJ1-2,.,TRBV10-3,.,CAISETADPDGYTF,TGTGCCATCAGTGAGACAGCGGATCCGGATGGCTACACCTTC
TRBJ1-2,.,TRBV5-4,.,CASSFGNKNYGYTF,TGTGCCAGCAGCTTCGGAAACAAGAACTATGGCTACACCTTC
TRBJ2-5,.,TRBV7-9,.,CASSLVGGRETQYF,TGTGCCAGCAGCTTAGTAGGGGGAAGAGAGACCCAGTACTTC
TRBJ2-7,.,TRBV28,.,CASSFSLSSYEQYF,TGTGCCAGCAGTTTTTCCCTGAGCTCCTACGAGCAGTACTTC
TRBJ1-2,once,TRBV6-4,TRBD1,CASSDETGGSSNYGYTF,TGTGCCAGCAGTGACGAGACAGGGGGCTCCTCTAACTATGGCTACACCTTC
TRBJ2-7,.,TRBV12-1,.,CASSSPRTWAEQYF,TGTGCCAGCAGCTCCCCCCGGACGTGGGCGGAGCAGTACTTC
TRBJ1-5,.,TRBV5-1,TRBD1,CASSWGAGGGQPQHF,TGCGCCAGCAGCTGGGGAGCAGGGGGCGGTCAGCCCCAGCATTTT
TRBJ2-1,.,TRBV24-1,TRBD2,CATSDPGSGRINEQFF,TGTGCCACCAGTGACCCTGGCAGCGGGAGGATAAATGAGCAGTTCTTC
TRBJ1-1,.,TRBV5-6,.,CASSLKGLGEAFF,TGTGCCAGCAGCTTAAAGGGTCTGGGTGAAGCTTTCTTT
TRBJ2-1,.,TRBV15,TRBD2,CATSGRPLAGGVEQFF,TGTGCCACCAGCGGACGACCTCTAGCGGGGGGGGTTGAGCAGTTCTTC
TRBJ2-3,.,TRBV11-2,.,CASSLVRGTDTQYF,TGTGCCAGCAGCTTAGTGCGGGGCACAGATACGCAGTATTTT
TRBJ2-2,.,TRBV19,TRBD1,CASSRGTANTGELFF,TGTGCCAGTAGTAGGGGGACAGCGAACACCGGGGAGCTGTTTTTT
TRBJ1-6,.,TRBV11-3,TRBD1,CASSFTGDGNSPLHF,TGTGCCAGCAGCTTCACAGGGGACGGAAATTCACCCCTCCACTTT
TRBJ2-1,.,TRBV2,.,CASSEDTANEQFF,TGTGCCAGCAGCGAAGACACGGCCAATGAGCAGTTCTTC
TRBJ2-7,.,TRBV15,TRBD1,CATSRVSTGTGSYEQYF,TGTGCCACCAGCAGAGTTTCAACCGGGACAGGTTCCTACGAGCAGTACTTC
TRBJ1-6,once,TRBV12-3/TRBV12-4,.,CASSSSNSPLHF,TGTGCCAGCAGTTCATCTAATTCACCCCTCCACTTT
TRBJ2-2,.,TRBV4-2,.,CASSPQVTGELFF,TGTGCCAGCAGCCCACAAGTAACCGGGGAGCTGTTTTTT
TRBJ1-4,.,TRBV11-2,.,CASSLRGLRGEKLFF,TGTGCCAGCAGCTTACGGGGGTTGAGAGGTGAAAAACTGTTTTTT
TRBJ1-1,.,TRBV11-2,.,CASSPLRGVGTEAFF,TGTGCCAGCAGCCCCCTTAGGGGGGTAGGGACTGAAGCTTTCTTT
TRBJ1-6,.,TRBV7-9,TRBD1,CASSGTGVSSPLHF,TGTGCCAGCAGCGGAACAGGGGTCTCTTCACCCCTCCACTTT
TRBJ2-2,.,TRBV5-1,TRBD1,CASSPGQGYTGELFF,TGCGCCAGCAGCCCAGGACAGGGCTACACCGGGGAGCTGTTTTTT
TRBJ1-1,.,TRBV6-6,.,CASSYPTGAGGTEAFF,TGTGCCAGCAGTTACCCTACCGGGGCAGGCGGCACTGAAGCTTTCTTT
TRBJ2-7,.,TRBV7-2,.,CASSPQGSSYEQYF,TGTGCCAGCAGCCCCCAGGGGTCTTCCTACGAGCAGTACTTC
TRBJ2-7,.,TRBV6-5,TRBD2,CASGNSGGAGEQYF,TGTGCCAGCGGAAATAGCGGGGGGGCCGGGGAGCAGTACTTC
TRBJ2-7,.,TRBV10-3,TRBD1,CAIRGQIYEQYF,TGTGCCATCAGGGGACAGATCTACGAGCAGTACTTC
TRBJ2-7,.,TRBV27,.,CASRNQGRPHSYEQYF,TGTGCCAGCAGGAACCAGGGACGGCCCCACTCCTACGAGCAGTACTTC
TRBJ1-5,.,TRBV19,.,CASREGRVYSNQPQHF,TGTGCCAGTAGGGAGGGCAGGGTCTATAGCAATCAGCCCCAGCATTTT
TRBJ2-1,few,TRBV7-3,TRBD1,CASSSSRGQGTYNEQFF,TGTGCCAGCAGCTCCAGCAGGGGACAGGGGACTTACAATGAGCAGTTCTTC
TRBJ2-5,.,TRBV28,.,CASVSAGSPDQETQYF,TGTGCCAGCGTCTCGGCAGGGTCCCCGGATCAAGAGACCCAGTACTTC
TRBJ1-2,.,TRBV19,.,CASSTPGAPNYGYTF,TGTGCCAGTAGTACCCCGGGAGCCCCAAACTATGGCTACACCTTC
TRBJ1-1,once,TRBV6-4,TRBD1,CASSQLDRGLTEAFF,TGTGCCAGCAGTCAACTTGACAGGGGGCTTACTGAAGCTTTCTTT
TRBJ2-2,.,TRBV7-9,.,CASSPGHLNTGELFF,TGTGCCAGCAGCCCCGGACACCTCAACACCGGGGAGCTGTTTTTT
TRBJ2-7,.,TRBV5-1,TRBD1,CASSRDRTYEQYF,TGCGCCAGCAGCCGGGACAGGACCTACGAGCAGTACTTC
TRBJ2-1,.,TRBV7-9,TRBD2,CASRGLAGVLGQFF,TGTGCCAGCAGGGGGCTAGCGGGAGTTTTAGGGCAGTTCTTC
TRBJ1-2,.,TRBV5-6,.,CASSSSGWGYTF,TGTGCCAGCAGCTCCTCTGGTTGGGGCTACACCTTC
TRBJ2-7,.,TRBV30,.,CAWGPMMSAYEQYF,TGTGCCTGGGGACCCATGATGAGCGCCTACGAGCAGTACTTC
TRBJ2-7,.,TRBV28,.,CATRTLSYEQYF,TGTGCCACCCGGACACTTTCCTACGAGCAGTACTTC
TRBJ2-5,.,TRBV4-1,.,CASSPDRETQYF,TGCGCCAGCAGCCCGGACCGAGAGACCCAGTACTTC
TRBJ1-2,.,TRBV6-2/TRBV6-3,.,CASSSQWVDTF,TGTGCCAGCAGTTCGCAATGGGTCGACACCTTC
TRBJ2-7,.,TRBV7-8,TRBD1,CASSPGQGANTYEQYF,TGTGCCAGCAGCCCCGGACAGGGGGCGAATACCTACGAGCAGTACTTC
TRBJ1-6,.,TRBV3-1/TRBV3-2,.,CASSSQGDSPLHF,TGTGCCAGCAGTTCACAGGGAGATTCACCCCTCCACTTT